Each of the 15 T cell receptor beta chains below was sequenced from the same sample in a study of T-cell memory formation after mild COVID-19. From the 5' RACE reads, TCRdb called clonotypes with MiXCR, one entry per CDR3 protein. The sample consists of about 390,000 distinct CDR3 sequences, about 16% of them appearing once. Specimen: PBMCs or a T cell subset sorted from them (not recorded which). Source of these receptors: a man aged 18 to 29 who had mild COVID-19 (a few samples of this study predate the infection). Cell type and time point are not known.

The rearrangement links TRBV5-1 to TRBJ1-2; D is unclear. CDR3 length equals 13 residues. Trimming cost V 4 bases and J 4 bases, with 11 bases left between them. Germline CDR1 and CDR2: SGHRS and YFSETQ. The CDR3 nucleotides are TGCGCCAGCAGCGGGATCACGACCTATGGCTACACCTTC. Protein sequence: CASSGITTYGYTF.

This clonotype came up a few times. The chain combines TRBV10-2 with TRBJ2-5, with 7 nucleotides matching TRBD1. Losses at the gene ends were 6 bases for V and 5 bases for J; bases not matched to a gene: 18. CDR3 length: 17 residues. CDR1 is WSHSY and CDR2 is SAAADI in the germline V gene. The CDR3, as DNA: TGCGCCAGCAGAACAGGGGCGAGCCGTTATGCAGTGGAGACCCAGTACTTC. Translation: CASRTGASRYAVETQYF.

The chain couples TRBV6-5 to TRBJ1-6; D ambiguous. Germline CDR1 MNHEY, CDR2 SVGAGI. The CDR3 covers 15 residues. V was pared by 6 bases and J by 1 base, with 10 bases between. The DNA of the CDR3 is TGTGCCAGCAGCGTTATGAGGTCCTATAATTCACCCCTCCACTTT. It encodes CASSVMRSYNSPLHF.

V gene TRBV5-1 combines with J gene TRBJ1-2; D not resolved. CDR3 length: 14 amino acids. Germline values: CDR1 SGHRS, CDR2 YFSETQ. V shed 0 bases and J shed 6 bases, with 12 bases lying between them. The CDR3 reads CASSLDSGSHGYTF. Here the CDR3 DNA reads TGCGCCAGCAGCTTGGATTCTGGGAGCCATGGCTACACCTTC. The whole variable domain, filled in from reference TRBV5-1 and TRBJ1-2, reads KAGVTQTPRYLIKTRGQQVTLSCSPISGHRSVSWYQQTPGQGLQFLFEYFSETQRNKGNFPGRFSGRQFSNSRSEMNVSTLELGDSALYLCASSLDSGSHGYTFGSGTRLTVV.

This chain links TRBV10-2 with TRBJ2-7, with a tentative D call TRBD2 (5 bases). Per the germline V gene, CDR1 is WSHSY and CDR2 is SAAADI. This CDR3 is 13 amino acids long. Trimming took 7 bases from V and 4 from J, leaving 14 bases between them. The chain's CDR3 is CASTGSETYEQYF. CDR3 sequence (DNA): TGCGCCAGCACGGGGTCCGAAACGTACGAGCAGTACTTC.

This clonotype was seen ten or more times. The CDR3 region is CASSLAQGNTIYF. The CDR3 nucleotides read TGTGCCAGCAGCTTGGCCCAGGGCAACACCATATATTTT. The chain has TRBV5-4 and TRBJ1-3; weak D call: TRBD1 (5 bases). Trimming shortened V by 0 bases and J by 7 bases, and 8 bases separated the two germline ends. CDR3 size: 13 residues. Germline CDR1 SGHNT, CDR2 YYREEE (reference sequence).

This clonotype was counted many times. V usage is TRBV18 and J usage is TRBJ2-5, with D unclear. The CDR3 consists of 14 residues. Germline CDR1 KGHSH, CDR2 LQKENI. V lost 2 bases and J 2 bases, leaving 9 bases between the germline ends. The CDR3 loop is CASSPGNRQETQYF. In nucleotides, the CDR3 is TGTGCCAGCTCACCAGGGAATAGGCAAGAGACCCAGTACTTC.

The CDR3 here is CASSANRATNEKLFF. CDR3 sequence (DNA): TGTGCCAGCAGCGCCAACAGGGCAACTAATGAAAAACTGTTTTTT. V and J are TRBV9 and TRBJ1-4; weak D call: TRBD1 (6 bases). V shed 3 bases and J shed 0 bases, with 9 bases lying between them. Germline V gene lookup returns CDR1 SGDLS and CDR2 YYNGEE. The CDR3 is made up of 15 amino acids.

At least ten counts were recorded for this clonotype. The chain joins TRBV12-3 or TRBV12-4 to TRBJ1-1, with 8 bases fitting TRBD1. J was trimmed by 2 bases and V by 2 bases; bases with no gene match: 4. There are 15 residues in the CDR3. CDR3 sequence reads: CASSLQGAGNTEAFF. CDR3 in DNA: TGTGCCAGCAGTTTACAGGGGGCAGGAAACACTGAAGCTTTCTTT.

This clonotype was seen only a few times. This sequence joins TRBV7-8 and TRBJ2-2; perhaps TRBD1 as D (5 bases). CDR1 SGHVS and CDR2 FQNEAQ come from the germline V gene. V lost 5 bases and J lost 9, with 10 bases in between. This CDR3 has 12 amino acids. This CDR3 reads CASSLDIRELFF. The CDR3, as DNA: TGTGCCAGCAGCCTGGACATCCGGGAGCTGTTTTTT.

This clonotype was seen a handful of times. The V and J genes are TRBV7-2 and TRBJ1-1; 7 bases line up with TRBD1. The CDR3 runs to 15 residues. The germline V gene has CDR1 SGHTA and CDR2 FQGNSA. V was clipped by 6 bases and J by 0 bases; unmatched bases: 7. In nucleotides, the CDR3 is TGTGCCAGCAGACTCGCGACAGGGTTGAACACTGAAGCTTTCTTT. It translates to CASRLATGLNTEAFF. The complete variable domain, with remaining parts taken from reference TRBV7-2 and TRBJ1-1, reads GAGVSQSPSNKVTEKGKDVELRCDPISGHTALYWYRQSLGQGLEFLIYFQGNSAPDKSGLPSDRFSAERTGGSVSTLTIQRTQQEDSAVYLCASRLATGLNTEAFFGQGTRLTVV.

The genes are TRBV5-1 and TRBJ2-3; 7 bases are shared with TRBD1. Losses at the gene ends were 2 bases for V and 0 bases for J; bases not matched to a gene: 6. CDR3 length: 16 amino acids. Germline V gene sequence: CDR1 SGHRS, CDR2 YFSETQ. The CDR3 DNA is TGCGCCAGCAGCTTCCGAGAGGGGGCTAGCACAGATACGCAGTATTTT. Amino acids: CASSFREGASTDTQYF.

The chain uses TRBV20-1 and TRBJ1-1; D is unresolved. Germline V lookup: CDR1 DFQATT, CDR2 SNEGSKA (reference sequence). The CDR3 runs to 13 residues. The V and J ends lost 2 bases and 2 bases respectively, with 9 bases between them. The CDR3 spells CSARQRLNTEAFF. In nucleotides, the CDR3 is TGCAGTGCTAGACAACGGCTAAACACTGAAGCTTTCTTT.

This clonotype occurred a few times. The gene calls are TRBV4-1 and TRBJ1-5, with D possibly being TRBD1 (5 bases). The germline V gene encodes CDR1 MGHRA and CDR2 YSYEKL. The CDR3 is 15 residues long. Trimming pared 1 base from V and 2 bases from J, leaving 9 bases between. The CDR3 bases are TGCGCCAGCAGCCAAGGGGGGACGGGCAATCAGCCCCAGCATTTT. It yields the protein CASSQGGTGNQPQHF.

This sequence joins TRBV4-3 and TRBJ2-7, with 7 positions matching TRBD1. CDR3 length: 13 amino acids. Germline trimming cut 4 bases from V and 6 bases from J; bases unmatched to any gene: 6. Germline CDR1 LGHNA, CDR2 YSLEER. The CDR3 DNA reads as TGCGCCAGCAGCCCGATCTCAGGGGGCGAGCAGTACTTC. Its translation: CASSPISGGEQYF.